The clone carrying this T cell receptor beta chain was counted a single time. Its antigen is unidentified. This same CDR3 is encoded by further DNA sequences in the sample. Looked up from germline, CDR1 is SGHDT and CDR2 is YYEEEE. This CDR3 spans 13 amino acids. V was cut by 0 bases and J by 6 bases, with 9 bases left in between. The sample originates from a study of cytomegalovirus exposure and HLA in healthy donors. General study results and limits: Most TCR sequences were uncommon, yet certain public TCRs appeared in many donors. High sensitivity and specificity were reportedly achieved when the classifier diagnosed cytomegalovirus status.

Only in-frame clones appear in the TCRdb table, and some are missing; sequencing was by immunoSEQ multiplex PCR. The sample has approximately 140,000 clones; 80% to 90% are singletons. The donors were in the roughly 110-subject validation cohort; that cohort was separate from the roughly 700-subject first cohort. The chain combines TRBV5-6 with TRBJ1-2, with a tentative D call TRBD1 (5 bases). Sample: PBMCs. The clonotype comes from a woman under 30 in good health and CMV-seropositive. The CDR3 DNA sequence: TGTGCCAGCAGCTTGGGCCAGGGCGATGGCTACACCTTC. This codes for CASSLGQGDGYTF.